The 22 T cell receptor beta chains reported below all come from one sample, sequenced in a study of cytomegalovirus exposure and HLA in healthy donors. Assay: immunoSEQ multiplex PCR; the TCRdb copy retains only in-frame clones and omits some. The sample records 200,000 or so clones, approximately 87% being singletons. Sequenced: PBMCs. Receptor source: a woman in her late teens or twenties in good health and CMV-seronegative.

The chain links TRBV5-1 to TRBJ2-7; TRBD2 matches at 11 bases. The V gene's germline CDR1 is SGHRS and CDR2 YFSETQ. The CDR3 has 17 residues. The ends lost 6 bases at V and 1 base at J; junction bases unmatched: 12. CDR3 DNA sequence: TGCGCCAGCACCCCCATTAGCGGGAGGGCCGAATCCTACGAGCAGTACTTC. Translating gives CASTPISGRAESYEQYF.

In its sample, this clone was seen a few times. This rearrangement joins TRBV7-8 to TRBJ2-7, with 10 bases aligning to TRBD2. In germline, CDR1 is SGHVS, CDR2 FQNEAQ. The CDR3 runs 17 residues. After removal of 2 bases from V and 1 base from J, the junction contained 8 bases not matched to a gene. DNA of the CDR3: TGTGCCAGCAGCTTAAGCCTAGCGGGAGTTCGATCCTACGAGCAGTACTTC. Translation gives CASSLSLAGVRSYEQYF. The whole variable domain, remainder taken from reference TRBV7-8 and TRBJ2-7, is GAGVSQSPRYKVAKRGQDVALRCDPISGHVSLFWYQQALGQGPEFLTYFQNEAQLDKSGLPSDRFFAERPEGSVSTLKIQRTQQEDSAVYLCASSLSLAGVRSYEQYFGPGTRLTVT.

This chain links TRBV6-1 with TRBJ2-1, with 14 bases matching TRBD2. The V gene's germline CDR1 is MNHNS and CDR2 SASEGT. The CDR3 length is 15 residues. V shed 3 bases, J shed 7 bases, and the junction held 2 bases outside the gene matches. The CDR3 bases are TGTGCCAGCAGTGACCGGACTAGCGGGAGGAATGAGCAGTTCTTC. Protein sequence: CASSDRTSGRNEQFF.

The chain is built from TRBV5-1 and TRBJ2-1; D remains ambiguous. V lost 3 bases to trimming and J lost 2 bases, with 9 bases between them. The CDR3 loop spans 14 amino acids. Per germline, CDR1 SGHRS and CDR2 YFSETQ. This chain's CDR3 is CASSSTFTYNEQFF. The CDR3 DNA reads as TGCGCCAGCAGCTCAACCTTTACCTACAATGAGCAGTTCTTC.

V usage is TRBV13 and J usage is TRBJ2-7; 9 bases map to TRBD2. This CDR3 contains 13 residues. From germline, CDR1 is PRHDT and CDR2 FYEKMQ (reference sequence). V was clipped by 9 bases and J by 3 bases; unmatched bases: 6. CDR3 loop: CASASGAGYEQYF. CDR3 nucleotide sequence: TGTGCCAGTGCTAGCGGGGCAGGCTACGAGCAGTACTTC.

On this clone: The same CDR3 can be traced to other DNA sequences in this sample. CDR3 amino acids: CASSSNSYEQYF. The CDR3 bases are TGTGCCAGCAGCTCGAACTCGTACGAGCAGTACTTC. This chain connects TRBV6-6 to TRBJ2-7; D is uncertain. This CDR3 has 12 amino acids. The ends were cut back, 6 bases at V and 4 bases at J, with 10 bases in the middle. Germline V gene lookup returns CDR1 MNHNY and CDR2 SVGAGI (reference sequence).

This sequence joins TRBV6-5 and TRBJ2-3; D may be TRBD2 (6 bases). The CDR3 runs 14 residues. The ends were cut back, 4 bases at V and 6 bases at J, with 14 bases in the middle. Germline V gene data show CDR1 as MNHEY and CDR2 as SVGAGI. CDR3 in DNA: TGTGCCAGCAGTTCACATCCTAGCGCTGATACGCAGTATTTT. Its protein product is CASSSHPSADTQYF.

The chain couples TRBV23-1 to TRBJ2-7; unclear D gene. TRBV23-1 is marked as an open reading frame, function uncertain. V gave up 6 bases and J gave up 0 bases, with 9 bases separating them. The CDR3 totals 13 residues. CDR3 residues: CASRKKTSYEQYF. The CDR3 DNA follows: TGCGCCAGCAGGAAGAAGACCTCCTACGAGCAGTACTTC.

The V call is TRBV30, the J call TRBJ2-5; tentative D call: TRBD1 (5 bases). The V end was cut by 3 bases, the J end by 5 bases, with 13 bases between. Germline V gives CDR1 GTSNPN, CDR2 SVGIG (reference sequence). The CDR3 totals 13 residues. The CDR3: CAWSVKGSETQYF. Written as DNA, the CDR3 is TGTGCCTGGAGCGTCAAGGGGTCTGAGACCCAGTACTTC.

This clone turned up a few times. As DNA, the CDR3 is TGTGCCAGCAGCGTAGATGAGGGGTATACCATATATTTT. It codes for CASSVDEGYTIYF. V is TRBV9 and J is TRBJ1-3, with D perhaps matching TRBD1 (5 bases). The CDR3 spans 13 residues. Trimming shortened V by 0 bases and J by 10 bases, and 11 bases separated the two germline ends. Looked up from germline, CDR1 is SGDLS and CDR2 is YYNGEE.

The chain carries TRBV28 and TRBJ2-7, with TRBD1 matching over 8 bases. The germline gives CDR1 MDHEN, CDR2 SYDVKM. V was pared by 2 bases and J by 4 bases, with 13 bases of the junction left unmatched. This CDR3 contains 17 residues. CDR3 nucleotide sequence: TGTGCCAGCAGTTTAGACGGACCCGGGACAGGACAGTACGAGCAGTACTTC. Protein product: CASSLDGPGTGQYEQYF.

V gene TRBV5-5 combines with J gene TRBJ1-5, with unresolved D. V was clipped by 0 bases and J by 3 bases, with 10 bases between them. The CDR3 loop spans 15 amino acids. Germline CDR1 reads SGHKS; CDR2 reads YYEKEE (reference sequence). CDR3 in DNA: TGTGCCAGCAGCTTGGAACCACTGATCAATCAGCCCCAGCATTTT. This translates into CASSLEPLINQPQHF.

V usage is TRBV5-1 and J usage is TRBJ2-7; 10 nucleotides match TRBD1. This CDR3 region has 16 residues. Germline CDR1 reads SGHRS; CDR2 reads YFSETQ. With V trimmed by 0 bases and J by 3 bases, 6 bases remained unmatched. CDR3 sequence (DNA): TGCGCCAGCAGCTTGGCCCAGGGACAGGGGCGCTACGAGCAGTACTTC. Protein: CASSLAQGQGRYEQYF.

The chain couples TRBV13 to TRBJ2-1, with 9 bases that match TRBD2. The V gene end was trimmed by 3 bases and the J gene end by 6 bases; junction bases not matched to a gene: 6. The length of the CDR3 is 15 residues. Germline values: CDR1 PRHDT, CDR2 FYEKMQ (reference sequence). The CDR3 DNA sequence: TGTGCCAGCAGCTTCTGGCCTAGCGGGGTCAATGAGCAGTTCTTC. Translation gives CASSFWPSGVNEQFF.

This CDR3 reads CASSLIGLDQPQHF. CDR3 coding DNA: TGTGCCAGCAGCTTAATAGGGTTGGATCAGCCCCAGCATTTT. V is TRBV7-9 and J is TRBJ1-5, with no clear D. V gave up 2 bases and J gave up 5 bases, with 10 bases separating them. The CDR3 runs 14 residues. In germline, CDR1 is SEHNR, CDR2 FQNEAQ (reference sequence).

CDR3 region: CATSRDLETSASPLHF. As DNA, the CDR3 is TGTGCCACCAGCAGAGATTTGGAGACATCGGCTTCACCCCTCCACTTT. The chain recombines TRBV15 with TRBJ1-6; the D is unclear. Germline V gene sequence: CDR1 LNHNV, CDR2 YYDKDF (reference sequence). V was pared by 0 bases and J by 9 bases, with 15 bases between. CDR3 length equals 16 residues.

The chain has TRBV27 and TRBJ2-2; D perhaps matches TRBD1 (5 bases). The CDR3 is 15 amino acids. Germline lookup yields CDR1 MNHEY and CDR2 SMNVEV (reference sequence). The germline V and J ends were trimmed by 4 bases and 0 bases, with 9 bases remaining between them. CDR3 sequence (DNA): TGTGCCAGCAGTTCCGCGACAGCGAACACCGGGGAGCTGTTTTTT. This encodes CASSSATANTGELFF.

The chain uses TRBV7-9 and TRBJ1-5; D gene ambiguous. V shed 1 base and J shed 7 bases, with 8 bases lying between them. From germline, CDR1 is SEHNR and CDR2 FQNEAQ (reference sequence). There are 13 residues in the CDR3. The CDR3 sequence: CASSLDGRQPQHF. The CDR3 nucleotides are TGTGCCAGCAGCTTAGACGGGAGGCAGCCCCAGCATTTT.

The V gene is TRBV9, the J gene TRBJ1-1; possibly TRBD1 for D (5 bases). Germline V gene lookup returns CDR1 SGDLS and CDR2 YYNGEE. The CDR3 sequence is 17 residues long. Trimming left V 0 bases short and J 0 bases short, with 15 bases between. The DNA for the CDR3 is TGTGCCAGCAGCGTAGGAATACAAGGAGGGGTGAACACTGAAGCTTTCTTT. Amino acid sequence: CASSVGIQGGVNTEAFF.

This chain uses TRBV28 with TRBJ1-5, with a possible D match to TRBD1 (6 bases). The CDR3 contains 18 residues. In germline, CDR1 is MDHEN, CDR2 SYDVKM. With 4 bases removed from V and 0 bases from J, the gap between germline ends came to 19 bases. CDR3 loop: CASSSLTWTAYSNQPQHF. CDR3 nucleotide sequence: TGTGCCAGCAGTTCCCTTACGTGGACAGCTTATAGCAATCAGCCCCAGCATTTT.

This clone was seen once. The chain uses TRBV6-5 and TRBJ2-7; TRBD1 aligns across 8 bases. CDR3 size: 14 residues. CDR1 MNHEY and CDR2 SVGAGI come from the germline V gene. The ends lost 8 bases at V and 1 base at J; junction bases unmatched: 7. Written as DNA, the CDR3 is TGTGCCAGCCGCGGGACAGGAGCATCCTACGAGCAGTACTTC. Translated, it gives CASRGTGASYEQYF.

As for this clone: The sample has other DNA sequences that encode this CDR3 too. The chain couples TRBV2 to TRBJ2-7, with 8 positions matching TRBD1. V dropped 6 bases and J dropped 0; count of bases not matched to a gene: 4. Germline loops: CDR1 SNHLY, CDR2 FYNNEI. This CDR3 comprises 14 residues. CDR3 protein: CASRSGTGSYEQYF. The CDR3 DNA follows: TGTGCCAGCAGATCCGGGACAGGCTCCTACGAGCAGTACTTC.